The 4 T cell receptor beta chains in this list originate from one sample, sequenced in a study of blood T cell repertoires in COVID-19. Produced via immunoSEQ multiplex PCR; TCRdb's table is partial and in-frame only. The sample shows some 85,000 clones, approximately 80% of them seen only once. The sample was peripheral blood. Every receptor here comes from a woman aged 80 or over with acute or convalescent COVID-19.

The chain joins TRBV5-1 to TRBJ1-1; TRBD1 might be the D (6 bases). Germline values: CDR1 SGHRS, CDR2 YFSETQ. The germline V and J ends were trimmed by 3 bases and 1 base, with 13 bases remaining between them. The CDR3 sequence is 15 residues long. CDR3 protein: CASSSGGATNTEAFF. CDR3 DNA sequence: TGCGCCAGCAGCTCTGGGGGGGCTACGAACACTGAAGCTTTCTTT.

This clone was observed a single time. The chain couples TRBV5-5 to TRBJ2-7; 9 bases fit TRBD1. The CDR3 totals 17 residues. Trimming removed 0 bases from V and 1 base from J; junction bases left unmatched: 8. Per germline, CDR1 SGHKS and CDR2 YYEKEE (reference sequence). The chain's CDR3 is CASSLAYSGTGSYEQYF. As DNA, the CDR3 is TGTGCCAGCAGCTTGGCCTACTCCGGGACAGGGTCCTACGAGCAGTACTTC.

The V gene is TRBV6-5, the J gene TRBJ1-5; possible D gene TRBD1, 5 bases. Germline values: CDR1 MNHEY, CDR2 SVGAGI. This CDR3 contains 14 residues. Trimming removed 6 bases at V and 7 bases at J, with 16 bases between. The CDR3 DNA reads TGTGCCAGCAGAGCCGGGTCCCCAGGGCAGCCCCAGCATTTT. Its translation: CASRAGSPGQPQHF.

This clone was recorded a few times. This chain connects TRBV19 to TRBJ2-7, with 10 bases matching TRBD2. V shed 6 bases, J shed 3 bases, and the junction held 8 bases outside the gene matches. This CDR3 is built from 15 residues. CDR1 and CDR2 (germline): LNHDA, SQIVND (reference sequence). The CDR3 sequence: CASRAGGLAIYEQYF. CDR3 DNA: TGTGCCAGTAGAGCGGGGGGACTAGCGATCTACGAGCAGTACTTC.